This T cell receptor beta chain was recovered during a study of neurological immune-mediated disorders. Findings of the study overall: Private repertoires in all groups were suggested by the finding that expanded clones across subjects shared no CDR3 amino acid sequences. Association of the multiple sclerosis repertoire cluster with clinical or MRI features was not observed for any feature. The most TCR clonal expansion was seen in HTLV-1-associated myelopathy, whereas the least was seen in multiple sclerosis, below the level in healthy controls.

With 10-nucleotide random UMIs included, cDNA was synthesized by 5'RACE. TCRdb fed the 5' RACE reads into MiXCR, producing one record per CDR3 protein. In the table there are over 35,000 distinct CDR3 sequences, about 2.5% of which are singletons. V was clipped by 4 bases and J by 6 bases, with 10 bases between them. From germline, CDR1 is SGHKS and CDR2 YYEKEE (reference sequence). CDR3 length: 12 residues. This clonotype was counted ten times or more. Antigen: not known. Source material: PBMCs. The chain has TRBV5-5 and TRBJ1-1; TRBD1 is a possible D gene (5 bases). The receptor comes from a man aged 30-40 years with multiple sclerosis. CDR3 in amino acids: CASSVTGAEAFF. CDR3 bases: TGTGCCAGCAGCGTAACGGGGGCTGAAGCTTTCTTT.